The 31 T cell receptor beta chains below all came from one sample that was sequenced in a study of blood T cell repertoires in COVID-19. The repertoire was sequenced with immunoSEQ multiplex PCR; TCRdb's copy has only in-frame clones and lacks some. The sample lists 250,000 to 300,000 clones, 75% to 90% occurring once. Sequencing input: peripheral blood. These receptors originate from an older woman with COVID-19, enrolled during active disease.

J is TRBJ2-7 and V is TRBV9; the match to TRBD1 covers 7 bases. Germline V gives CDR1 SGDLS, CDR2 YYNGEE. This CDR3 spans 12 amino acids. Trimming at V came to 7 bases and at J to 4 bases, leaving 5 bases not matched to a gene. The CDR3, as DNA: TGTGCCAGCGGGGACAGTCTTTACGAGCAGTACTTC. This gives the protein CASGDSLYEQYF. The variable domain in full, completed from reference TRBV9 and TRBJ2-7, reads DSGVTQTPKHLITATGQRVTLRCSPRSGDLSVYWYQQSLDQGLQFLIQYYNGEERAKGNILERFSAQQFPDLHSELNLSSLELGDSALYFCASGDSLYEQYFGPGTRLTVT.

The chain carries TRBV29-1 and TRBJ1-1; 10 positions match TRBD1. V was pared by 5 bases and J by 5 bases, with 5 bases of the junction left unmatched. CDR3 length: 13 amino acids. Germline CDR1 SQVTM, CDR2 ANQGSEA. The CDR3 sequence: CSVHRTGGTEAFF. The CDR3 bases are TGCAGCGTTCATAGGACAGGGGGGACTGAAGCTTTCTTT.

This chain uses TRBV30 with TRBJ2-7; D ambiguous. This CDR3 is built from 11 residues. The V gene lost 0 bases and the J gene lost 5 bases, with 5 bases spanning the gap. In germline, CDR1 is GTSNPN, CDR2 SVGIG (reference sequence). The CDR3 sequence: CAWSVINEQYF. As DNA, the CDR3 is TGTGCCTGGAGTGTAATAAACGAGCAGTACTTC.

The sample holds one count of this clone. The chain is built from TRBV11-3 and TRBJ2-1, with 13 bases lining up with TRBD2. Per germline, CDR1 SGHNT and CDR2 YENEEA. V shed 1 base, J shed 8 bases, and the junction held 5 bases outside the gene matches. The CDR3 extends over 16 amino acids. The DNA of the CDR3 is TGTGCCAGCAGCTTAGGAATCGGACTAGCGGGAGATGAGCAGTTCTTC. This gives the protein CASSLGIGLAGDEQFF.

The chain joins TRBV6-2 or TRBV6-3 to TRBJ2-1; 14 bases match TRBD2. The germline CDR1 and CDR2 sequences are MNHEY and SVGEGT. V was pared by 2 bases and J by 3 bases, with 3 bases of the junction left unmatched. There are 17 residues in the CDR3. CDR3 DNA: TGTGCCAGCAGTTACCGGACTAGCGGGAGGAACTACAATGAGCAGTTCTTC. Translated, it gives CASSYRTSGRNYNEQFF.

V usage is TRBV3-1 (or the pseudogene TRBV3-2) and J usage is TRBJ1-4; TRBD1 agrees at 9 bases. Trimming cost V 1 base and J 7 bases; bases outside gene matches: 10. CDR1 is LGHDT and CDR2 is YNNKEL in the germline V gene (reference sequence). The CDR3 has 17 amino acids. The CDR3 here is CASSQGTPGTGFEKLFF. The CDR3 DNA reads as TGTGCCAGCAGCCAAGGTACCCCCGGGACAGGGTTTGAAAAACTGTTTTTT.

This rearrangement joins TRBV20-1 to TRBJ2-4; possibly TRBD2 for D (6 bases). V was pared by 6 bases and J by 9 bases, with 12 bases between. The CDR3 is 11 residues long. The germline gives CDR1 DFQATT, CDR2 SNEGSKA (reference sequence). The CDR3, as DNA: TGCAGTGCCGGGACTGCGGGCATTCAGTACTTC. Its protein product is CSAGTAGIQYF.

The genes are TRBV3-1 (or the pseudogene TRBV3-2) and TRBJ2-1, with TRBD2 matching 13 bases. CDR3 length: 15 amino acids. Germline V gene sequence: CDR1 LGHDT, CDR2 YNNKEL (reference sequence). The V gene end was trimmed by 3 bases and the J gene end by 10 bases; junction bases not matched to a gene: 6. Here the CDR3 reads CASSQGTSGTKEQFF. The CDR3 nucleotides read TGTGCCAGCAGCCAGGGGACTAGCGGGACAAAGGAGCAGTTCTTC.

The chain recombines TRBV28 with TRBJ2-1; the D gene is possibly TRBD2 (5 bases). This CDR3 contains 12 residues. The germline V gene encodes CDR1 MDHEN and CDR2 SYDVKM. The V end lost 3 bases, the J end lost 7 bases, and 7 bases lay between the germline ends. The CDR3, as DNA: TGTGCCAGCAGTTTGGGCGGGAATGAGCAGTTCTTC. Translated: CASSLGGNEQFF.

The chain recombines TRBV27 with TRBJ1-6; D remains unclear. This CDR3 contains 16 residues. V shed 5 bases and J shed 0 bases, with 11 bases lying between them. Per germline, CDR1 MNHEY and CDR2 SMNVEV (reference sequence). The CDR3 region is CASSLGPSSYNSPLHF. The CDR3 DNA reads as TGTGCCAGCAGTCTGGGCCCAAGCTCCTATAATTCACCCCTCCACTTT.

The chain employs TRBV5-4 and TRBJ2-5; no clear D. CDR1 is SGHNT and CDR2 is YYREEE in the germline V gene (reference sequence). The CDR3 extends over 14 amino acids. V was shortened by 4 bases and J by 0 bases, with 10 bases between the two germline ends. The CDR3, as DNA: TGTGCCAGCAGCCCAAGCGCGTACCAAGAGACCCAGTACTTC. It is translated as CASSPSAYQETQYF. Drawing the rest from reference TRBV5-4 and TRBJ2-5, the complete variable domain is ETGVTQSPTHLIKTRGQQVTLRCSSQSGHNTVSWYQQALGQGPQFIFQYYREEENGRGNFPPRFSGLQFPNYSSELNVNALELDDSALYLCASSPSAYQETQYFGPGTRLLVL.

V gene TRBV6-5 combines with J gene TRBJ1-1; D unclear. Trimming removed 2 bases at V and 5 bases at J, with 9 bases between. Germline CDR1 reads MNHEY; CDR2 reads SVGAGI. The CDR3 is made up of 13 amino acids. In DNA, the CDR3 is TGTGCCAGCAGTTACGGTGTGAGGACTGAAGCTTTCTTT. The encoded protein is CASSYGVRTEAFF.

In its sample, this clone was seen a few times. The chain employs TRBV2 and TRBJ1-5; D remains unclear. CDR1 is SNHLY and CDR2 is FYNNEI in the germline V gene. V lost 3 bases and J 0 bases, leaving 9 bases between the germline ends. CDR3 length: 15 residues. The CDR3 DNA is TGTGCCAGCAGTGAGGAGGACTATAGCAATCAGCCCCAGCATTTT. This translates into CASSEEDYSNQPQHF.

The rearrangement uses TRBV10-3 and TRBJ1-2; D gene unclear. V was pared by 5 bases and J by 3 bases, with 13 bases between. There are 14 residues in the CDR3. Germline CDR1 is ENHRY and CDR2 is SYGVKD. CDR3 nucleotide sequence: TGTGCCATCAGTAGATTACAGAGCCACTATGGCTACACCTTC. Translation: CAISRLQSHYGYTF.

V is TRBV19 and J is TRBJ1-2, with 7 bases matching TRBD1. The germline V gene has CDR1 LNHDA and CDR2 SQIVND (reference sequence). V trimming: 5 bases; J trimming: 0 bases; junction bases outside the gene matches: 6. The CDR3 totals 15 residues. CDR3 residues: CASSPTGTANYGYTF. CDR3 sequence (DNA): TGTGCCAGTAGTCCGACAGGGACAGCTAACTATGGCTACACCTTC.

This clone was counted between two and nine times. V is TRBV4-2 and J is TRBJ1-4, with no clear D. The CDR3 totals 17 residues. Between the trimmed V and J ends, which lost 0 bases and 0 bases, there was a span of 11 bases. The germline V gene has CDR1 LGHNA and CDR2 YNFKEQ. The CDR3 region is CASSQDWPIATNEKLFF. DNA of the CDR3: TGTGCCAGCAGCCAAGATTGGCCGATCGCAACTAATGAAAAACTGTTTTTT.

The rearrangement joins TRBV6-6 to TRBJ1-1; tentatively, D is TRBD1 (5 bases). V was shortened by 4 bases and J by 2 bases, with 11 bases between the two germline ends. Germline values: CDR1 MNHNY, CDR2 SVGAGI (reference sequence). The CDR3 sequence is 14 residues long. The DNA for the CDR3 is TGTGCCAGCAGTTTGGGGGGGGGAAACACTGAAGCTTTCTTT. It yields the protein CASSLGGGNTEAFF.

This sequence joins TRBV5-6 and TRBJ2-3, with 13 bases identical to TRBD2. V shed 0 bases and J 4 bases; nucleotides not matched to a gene: 2. Germline lookup yields CDR1 SGHDT and CDR2 YYEEEE. This CDR3 contains 16 residues. The CDR3 loop reads CASSLGTSGRADTQYF. The CDR3 DNA is TGTGCCAGCAGCTTGGGTACTAGCGGGAGGGCAGATACGCAGTATTTT. The whole variable domain, remainder taken from reference TRBV5-6 and TRBJ2-3, is DAGVTQSPTHLIKTRGQQVTLRCSPKSGHDTVSWYQQALGQGPQFIFQYYEEEERQRGNFPDRFSGHQFPNYSSELNVNALLLGDSALYLCASSLGTSGRADTQYFGPGTRLTVL.

This clone was counted once. The chain links TRBV19 to TRBJ1-5, with 8 bases lining up with TRBD1. Trimming at V came to 1 base and at J to 6 bases, leaving 2 bases not matched to a gene. Germline CDR1 and CDR2: LNHDA and SQIVND (reference sequence). The CDR3 is made up of 14 amino acids. For the CDR3, the DNA is TGTGCCAGTAGTATAGTCAGGGGGCCTCAGCCCCAGCATTTT. It encodes CASSIVRGPQPQHF. Together with reference TRBV19 and TRBJ1-5, the CDR3 gives the full variable domain: DGGITQSPKYLFRKEGQNVTLSCEQNLNHDAMYWYRQDPGQGLRLIYYSQIVNDFQKGDIAEGYSVSREKKESFPLTVTSAQKNPTAFYLCASSIVRGPQPQHFGDGTRLSIL.

The chain links TRBV7-2 to TRBJ1-2; the match to TRBD1 covers 10 bases. Germline V gene sequence: CDR1 SGHTA, CDR2 FQGNSA. V dropped 4 bases and J dropped 2; count of bases not matched to a gene: 4. The CDR3 runs to 15 residues. The CDR3 protein is CASSSGQGGNYGYTF. The CDR3, as DNA: TGTGCCAGCAGCTCCGGACAGGGGGGAAACTATGGCTACACCTTC.

The chain employs TRBV5-4 and TRBJ1-1; D may be TRBD1 (5 bases). V lost 1 base and J 4 bases, leaving 8 bases between the germline ends. CDR3 length: 13 residues. Germline loops: CDR1 SGHNT, CDR2 YYREEE (reference sequence). The CDR3 region has the DNA TGTGCCAGCAGCTTGCAGGGTTTCACTGAAGCTTTCTTT. Protein sequence: CASSLQGFTEAFF.

The gene calls are TRBV20-1 and TRBJ2-7; 8 bases line up with TRBD1. The CDR3 covers 11 residues. Looked up from germline, CDR1 is DFQATT and CDR2 is SNEGSKA (reference sequence). CDR3 sequence: CSLDRGAEQYF. CDR3 DNA: TGCAGCTTAGACAGGGGCGCCGAGCAGTACTTC.

The rearrangement links TRBV4-2 to TRBJ2-7; TRBD1 matches 8 bases. Unmatched junction bases numbered 1, after V lost 0 bases and J lost 3 bases. The CDR3 extends over 14 amino acids. Per the germline V gene, CDR1 is LGHNA and CDR2 is YNFKEQ. As DNA, the CDR3 is TGTGCCAGCAGCCAAGACGACAGGGGCTACGAGCAGTACTTC. As protein: CASSQDDRGYEQYF.

This rearrangement joins TRBV6-5 to TRBJ2-7; 8 bases agree with TRBD1. Losses at the gene ends were 7 bases for V and 2 bases for J; bases not matched to a gene: 7. CDR3 length: 14 residues. Germline-derived CDR1 and CDR2 are MNHEY and SVGAGI. The CDR3 loop reads CASTRTGTPYEQYF. DNA of the CDR3: TGTGCCAGCACGCGGACAGGGACGCCCTACGAGCAGTACTTC.

The chain carries TRBV28 and TRBJ1-2; 8 nucleotides match TRBD1. The CDR3 spans 13 residues. The J segment lost 7 bases and the V segment lost 8 bases, leaving 9 bases of the junction unmatched. From germline, CDR1 is MDHEN and CDR2 SYDVKM. The CDR3 DNA sequence: TGTGCCAGCGTTAAGGACAGGGCTATTGGCTACACCTTC. It yields the protein CASVKDRAIGYTF.

CDR3 sequence (DNA): TGTGCCAGCAGCCACCCTGCGGGAGGGAAGAACACTGAAGCTTTCTTT. It codes for CASSHPAGGKNTEAFF. This chain uses TRBV3-1 (or the pseudogene TRBV3-2) with TRBJ1-1, with D uncertain. Trimming stripped 3 bases from V and 1 base from J, with 15 bases between. The germline CDR1 and CDR2 sequences are LGHDT and YNNKEL (reference sequence). This CDR3 is 16 amino acids long.

The genes are TRBV4-2 and TRBJ2-1, with a tentative D call TRBD2 (5 bases). This CDR3 has 14 amino acids. With 4 bases removed from V and 3 bases from J, the gap between germline ends came to 10 bases. CDR1 is LGHNA, CDR2 YNFKEQ, per germline. The CDR3 nucleotides are TGTGCCAGCAGCCTGAAGGAGGACTACAATGAGCAGTTCTTC. It specifies CASSLKEDYNEQFF.

The chain joins TRBV6-6 to TRBJ2-2; a possible D gene is TRBD2 (6 bases). V shed 2 bases and J shed 6 bases, with 16 bases lying between them. The CDR3 is 16 residues long. Germline CDR1 and CDR2: MNHNY and SVGAGI (reference sequence). This chain's CDR3 is CASSYGGALGAGELFF. CDR3 DNA sequence: TGTGCCAGCAGTTACGGAGGGGCCTTGGGGGCCGGGGAGCTGTTTTTT.

This chain uses TRBV11-3 with TRBJ1-6; maybe TRBD1 (5 bases). There are 14 residues in the CDR3. CDR1 is SGHNT and CDR2 is YENEEA in the germline V gene. Trimming shortened V by 2 bases and J by 12 bases, and 14 bases separated the two germline ends. The CDR3, as DNA: TGTGCCAGCAGCTTAATGGCAGGGCCAGTACCCCTCCACTTT. Its translation is CASSLMAGPVPLHF.

Points on this clone: This CDR3 is also generated by other DNA sequences in the sample. The genes are TRBV5-1 and TRBJ1-2, with D possibly being TRBD1 (6 bases). There are 13 residues in the CDR3. Trimming stripped 4 bases from V and 4 bases from J, with 11 bases between. Germline V gives CDR1 SGHRS, CDR2 YFSETQ. The DNA of the CDR3 is TGCGCCAGCAGCCCCGGACAGACCTATGGCTACACCTTC. This translates into CASSPGQTYGYTF.

This clone was seen only a few times. J is TRBJ1-4 and V is TRBV10-3; TRBD1 matches at 8 bases. The CDR3 has 15 amino acids. From germline, CDR1 is ENHRY and CDR2 SYGVKD. V lost 2 bases, J lost 7 bases, and 6 bases stayed unmatched. The CDR3 loop is CAISELQGAGEKLFF. The CDR3 DNA reads as TGTGCCATCAGTGAGCTTCAGGGGGCAGGTGAAAAACTGTTTTTT.